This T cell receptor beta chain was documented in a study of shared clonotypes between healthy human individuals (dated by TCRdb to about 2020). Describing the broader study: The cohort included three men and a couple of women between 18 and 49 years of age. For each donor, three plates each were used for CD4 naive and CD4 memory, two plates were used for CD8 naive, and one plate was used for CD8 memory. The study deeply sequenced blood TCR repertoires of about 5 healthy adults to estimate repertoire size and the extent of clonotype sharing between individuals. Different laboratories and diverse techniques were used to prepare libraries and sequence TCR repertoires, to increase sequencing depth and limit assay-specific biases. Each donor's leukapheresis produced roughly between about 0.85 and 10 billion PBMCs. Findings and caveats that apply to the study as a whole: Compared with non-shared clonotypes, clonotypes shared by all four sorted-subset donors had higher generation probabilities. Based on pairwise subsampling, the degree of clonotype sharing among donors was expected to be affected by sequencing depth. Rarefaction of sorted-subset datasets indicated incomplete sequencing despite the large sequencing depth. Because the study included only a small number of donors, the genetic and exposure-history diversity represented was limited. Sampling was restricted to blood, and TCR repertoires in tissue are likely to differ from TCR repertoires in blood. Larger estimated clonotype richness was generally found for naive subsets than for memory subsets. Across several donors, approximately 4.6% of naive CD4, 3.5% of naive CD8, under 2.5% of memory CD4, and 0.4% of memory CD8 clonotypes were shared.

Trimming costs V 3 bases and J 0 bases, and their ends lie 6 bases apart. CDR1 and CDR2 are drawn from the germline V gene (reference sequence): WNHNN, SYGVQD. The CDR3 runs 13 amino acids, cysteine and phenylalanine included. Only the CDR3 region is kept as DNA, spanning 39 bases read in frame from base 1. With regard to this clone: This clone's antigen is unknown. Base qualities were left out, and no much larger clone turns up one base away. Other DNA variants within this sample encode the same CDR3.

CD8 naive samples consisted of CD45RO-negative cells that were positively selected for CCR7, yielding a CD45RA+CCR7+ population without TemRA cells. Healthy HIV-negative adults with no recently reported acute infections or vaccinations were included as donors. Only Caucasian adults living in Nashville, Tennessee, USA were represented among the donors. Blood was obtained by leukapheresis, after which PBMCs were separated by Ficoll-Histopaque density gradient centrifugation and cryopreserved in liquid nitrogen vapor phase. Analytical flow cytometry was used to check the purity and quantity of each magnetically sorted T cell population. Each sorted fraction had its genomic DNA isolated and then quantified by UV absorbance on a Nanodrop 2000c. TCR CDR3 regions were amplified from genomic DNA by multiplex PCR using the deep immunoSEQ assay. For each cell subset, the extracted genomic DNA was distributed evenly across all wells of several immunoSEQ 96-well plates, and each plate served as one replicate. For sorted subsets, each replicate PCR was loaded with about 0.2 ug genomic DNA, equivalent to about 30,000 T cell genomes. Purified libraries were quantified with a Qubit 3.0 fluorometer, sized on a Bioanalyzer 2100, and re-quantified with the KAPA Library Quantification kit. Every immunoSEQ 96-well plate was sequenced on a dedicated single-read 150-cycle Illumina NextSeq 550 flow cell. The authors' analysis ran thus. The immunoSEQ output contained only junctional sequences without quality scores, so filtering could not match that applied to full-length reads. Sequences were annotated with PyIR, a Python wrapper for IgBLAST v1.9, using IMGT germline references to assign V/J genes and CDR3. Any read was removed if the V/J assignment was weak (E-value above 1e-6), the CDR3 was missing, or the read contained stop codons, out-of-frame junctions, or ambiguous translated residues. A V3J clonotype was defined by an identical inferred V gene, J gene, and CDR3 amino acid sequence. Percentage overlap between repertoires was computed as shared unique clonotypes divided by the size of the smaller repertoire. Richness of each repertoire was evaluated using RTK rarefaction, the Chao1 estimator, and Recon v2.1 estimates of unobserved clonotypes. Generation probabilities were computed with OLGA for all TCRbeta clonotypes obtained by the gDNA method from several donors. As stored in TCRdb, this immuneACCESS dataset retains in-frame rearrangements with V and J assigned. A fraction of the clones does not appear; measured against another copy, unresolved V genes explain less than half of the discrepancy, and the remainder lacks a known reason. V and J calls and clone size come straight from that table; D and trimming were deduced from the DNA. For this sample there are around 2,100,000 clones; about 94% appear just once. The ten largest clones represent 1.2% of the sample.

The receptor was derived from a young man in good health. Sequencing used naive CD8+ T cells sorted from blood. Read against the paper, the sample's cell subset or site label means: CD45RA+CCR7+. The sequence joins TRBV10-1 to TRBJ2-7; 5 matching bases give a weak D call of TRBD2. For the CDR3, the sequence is CASSDGSSYEQYF. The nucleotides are TGCGCCAGCAGTGATGGGAGCTCCTACGAGCAGTACTTC.